This paragraph covers one T cell receptor beta chain sequence. From germline, CDR1 is SGHNT and CDR2 YENEEA. CDR3 length equals 14 residues. Trimming took off 1 base at V and 6 bases at J, with 9 bases between the two ends. The entry originates in a study of shared clonotypes between healthy human individuals. A CD45RA-negative memory subset and a CD45RA+ naive subset were separated from the CD4+ cells. Original processing methods: ImmunoSEQ only sent back junction sequences with no quality scores, so filtering was done differently. Sequencing used immunoSEQ multiplex PCR; TCRdb keeps in-frame clones, though not all of them. For V, J and clone size, that table is used; D and trimming come from the DNA. Among fewer than 3 million clones, about nine tenths were seen once, and the ten largest hold 0.3% to 0.45%.

The chain combines TRBV11-3 with TRBJ2-2, with D perhaps TRBD1 or TRBD2 (5 bases each). The TCR originated in a man aged 18 to 29 in good health. Some clones in this sample may be carry-over from other donors' samples. Material: naive CD4+ T cells from PBMCs. Subset indicated: CD45RA+ positively selected. The CDR3 spells CASSLAGSAGELFF. CDR3 nucleotides: TGTGCCAGCAGCTTAGCAGGGAGTGCCGGGGAGCTGTTTTTT.